Only one count was recorded for the clone carrying this T cell receptor (beta chain). Authors' methods: Quantification of nucleated cells was approximated via reference gene primer amplification. TCRdb's table, derived via immunoSEQ multiplex PCR, lists solely in-frame clones and lacks some. From that table come the V and J calls and clone size; the DNA was used to work out D and trimming. Of over 7,000 clones in the sample, around 84% were seen once. Germline V gene data show CDR1 as SNHLY and CDR2 as FYNNEI. Deletions cut 8 bases from V and 2 bases from J, with 9 bases between. This CDR3 spans 12 amino acids. The data stem from a study of blood T cell repertoires in COVID-19. The overall study: COVID-19 samples, acute and convalescent, were from the United States, Italy and Spain. The cDNA or gDNA used as material had been derived from T cells, B-cell-depleted T cells, or PBMCs.

The specimen was peripheral blood. V and J are TRBV2 and TRBJ1-2; D gene uncertain. The sequence came from a human donor in a cohort sampled during active COVID-19. The CDR3 nucleotides read TGTGCCAGCCGAGGACTGAACTATGGCTACACCTTC. Translated, it gives CASRGLNYGYTF.